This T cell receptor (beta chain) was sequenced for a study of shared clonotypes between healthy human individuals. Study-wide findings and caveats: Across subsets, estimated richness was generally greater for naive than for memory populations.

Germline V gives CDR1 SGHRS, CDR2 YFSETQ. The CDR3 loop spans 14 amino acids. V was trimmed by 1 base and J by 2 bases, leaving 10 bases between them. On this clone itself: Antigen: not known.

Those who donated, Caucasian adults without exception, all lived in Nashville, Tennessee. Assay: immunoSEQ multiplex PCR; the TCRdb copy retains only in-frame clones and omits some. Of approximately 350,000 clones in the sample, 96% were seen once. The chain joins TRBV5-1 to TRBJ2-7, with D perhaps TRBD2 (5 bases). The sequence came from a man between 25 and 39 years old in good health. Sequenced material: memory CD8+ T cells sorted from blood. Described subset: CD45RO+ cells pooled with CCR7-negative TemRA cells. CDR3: CASSLTSRAYEQYF. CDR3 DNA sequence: TGCGCCAGCAGCTTGACTAGTCGGGCCTACGAGCAGTACTTC. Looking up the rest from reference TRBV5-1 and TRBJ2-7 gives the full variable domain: KAGVTQTPRYLIKTRGQQVTLSCSPISGHRSVSWYQQTPGQGLQFLFEYFSETQRNKGNFPGRFSGRQFSNSRSEMNVSTLELGDSALYLCASSLTSRAYEQYFGPGTRLTVT.